These T cell receptor beta chains were read from a single sample in a study of blood T cell repertoires in COVID-19. Using immunoSEQ multiplex PCR, the repertoire was profiled, and TCRdb retains in-frame clones only, with some absent. The table records some 110,000 clones, over 70% of them present only once. The specimen was peripheral blood. The source is a woman between 70 and 85 years old with acute or convalescent COVID-19. The CDR3 runs from the conserved cysteine through the conserved F or W. A D gene is named only where the DNA matches it firmly. Only some rows state a clone size, as once, few, many or a class for expanded clones.

abundance: .
d_gene: TRBD2
j_gene: TRBJ2-1
v_gene: TRBV27
CDR3nt: TGTGCCAGCAGGGTACTAGCGGGGGTCTACAATGAGCAGTTCTTC
CDR3aa: CASRVLAGVYNEQFF

abundance: once
d_gene: TRBD1
j_gene: TRBJ2-2
v_gene: TRBV6-1
CDR3nt: TGTGCCAGCAGTGAACAGGGACAGGGGTGGACCGGGGAGCTGTTTTTT
CDR3aa: CASSEQGQGWTGELFF

abundance: .
d_gene: .
j_gene: TRBJ2-7
v_gene: TRBV11-2
CDR3nt: TGTGCCAGCAGCTCACAACAGGGTTTAAGCGAGCAGTACTTC
CDR3aa: CASSSQQGLSEQYF

abundance: .
d_gene: TRBD2
j_gene: TRBJ2-7
v_gene: TRBV15
CDR3nt: TGTGCCACCAGCAGTCCCACTAGCGGGAGGGCCAGCTCCTACGAGCAGTACTTC
CDR3aa: CATSSPTSGRASSYEQYF

abundance: .
d_gene: TRBD2
j_gene: TRBJ2-5
v_gene: TRBV3-1/TRBV3-2
CDR3nt: TGTGCCAGCAGCCAAGGGGACCTAGCGGGAGTTGGAGAGACCCAGTACTTC
CDR3aa: CASSQGDLAGVGETQYF

abundance: .
d_gene: TRBD1
j_gene: TRBJ1-1
v_gene: TRBV19
CDR3nt: TGTGCCAGTACCGACCGACAGGGAGCTGAAGCTTTCTTT
CDR3aa: CASTDRQGAEAFF

abundance: many
d_gene: .
j_gene: TRBJ1-5
v_gene: TRBV12-3/TRBV12-4
CDR3nt: TGTGCCAGCACCCCGGGGGTTAATCAGCCCCAGCATTTT
CDR3aa: CASTPGVNQPQHF

abundance: .
d_gene: .
j_gene: TRBJ1-2
v_gene: TRBV28
CDR3nt: TGTGCCAGCAGTTCCAGATCCAATTATAACTATGGCTACACCTTC
CDR3aa: CASSSRSNYNYGYTF

abundance: .
d_gene: .
j_gene: TRBJ1-5
v_gene: TRBV5-8
CDR3nt: TGTGCCAGCAGCATCGGACAGATTCGGGGTCAGCCCCAGCATTTT
CDR3aa: CASSIGQIRGQPQHF

abundance: .
d_gene: .
j_gene: TRBJ1-1
v_gene: TRBV19
CDR3nt: TGTGCCAGTAGTAGACAGAACACTGAAGCTTTCTTT
CDR3aa: CASSRQNTEAFF

abundance: few
d_gene: TRBD1
j_gene: TRBJ1-3
v_gene: TRBV5-4
CDR3nt: TGTGCCAGCAGCTTGTCACAGGGGCCCGGAAACACCATATATTTT
CDR3aa: CASSLSQGPGNTIYF

abundance: .
d_gene: TRBD2
j_gene: TRBJ2-3
v_gene: TRBV7-2
CDR3nt: TGTGCCAGCAGCTTACAGCGGGGGGGACTCAGCACAGATACGCAGTATTTT
CDR3aa: CASSLQRGGLSTDTQYF

abundance: .
d_gene: TRBD1
j_gene: TRBJ2-2
v_gene: TRBV6-5
CDR3nt: TGTGCCAGCAGTCGGACAGGTGGGAACACCGGGGAGCTGTTTTTT
CDR3aa: CASSRTGGNTGELFF

abundance: .
d_gene: .
j_gene: TRBJ1-1
v_gene: TRBV5-1
CDR3nt: TGCGCCAGCAGCCGCATGGGGGGACTCACTGAAGCTTTCTTT
CDR3aa: CASSRMGGLTEAFF

abundance: .
d_gene: .
j_gene: TRBJ2-2
v_gene: TRBV5-1
CDR3nt: TGCGCCAGCAGCTCTCAGGGATCGAACACCGGGGAGCTGTTTTTT
CDR3aa: CASSSQGSNTGELFF

abundance: .
d_gene: TRBD1
j_gene: TRBJ1-2
v_gene: TRBV7-2
CDR3nt: TGTGCCAGCAGCCCGGCGGACAGGGGTAGAGGCTACACCTTC
CDR3aa: CASSPADRGRGYTF

abundance: .
d_gene: .
j_gene: TRBJ1-1
v_gene: TRBV12-3/TRBV12-4
CDR3nt: TGTGCCAGCAGTTATCGTCGGGGGACTGAAGCTTTCTTT
CDR3aa: CASSYRRGTEAFF

abundance: .
d_gene: TRBD1
j_gene: TRBJ2-3
v_gene: TRBV9
CDR3nt: TGTGCCAGCGGGACAGGGACAGGAGATACGCAGTATTTT
CDR3aa: CASGTGTGDTQYF

abundance: .
d_gene: .
j_gene: TRBJ1-1
v_gene: TRBV11-1
CDR3nt: TGTGCCAGCAGCTCGTTCACAGGAGTGACTGAAGCTTTCTTT
CDR3aa: CASSSFTGVTEAFF

abundance: .
d_gene: .
j_gene: TRBJ1-4
v_gene: TRBV29-1
CDR3nt: TGCAGCGTCGCCGGGAAGGCTAATGAAAAACTGTTTTTT
CDR3aa: CSVAGKANEKLFF

abundance: few
d_gene: .
j_gene: TRBJ1-1
v_gene: TRBV18
CDR3nt: TGTGCCAGCTCCCGGGAAGGAGCTGAAGCTTTCTTT
CDR3aa: CASSREGAEAFF

abundance: .
d_gene: .
j_gene: TRBJ1-2
v_gene: TRBV4-2
CDR3nt: TGTGCCAGCAGCCAAGACGCCAAGGGAGGGGCGGCCTATGGCTACACCTTC
CDR3aa: CASSQDAKGGAAYGYTF

abundance: .
d_gene: .
j_gene: TRBJ1-5
v_gene: TRBV2
CDR3nt: TGTGCCAGCAGGCGGACGGACAGCGGCAATCAGCCCCAGCATTTT
CDR3aa: CASRRTDSGNQPQHF

abundance: .
d_gene: .
j_gene: TRBJ1-3
v_gene: TRBV9
CDR3nt: TGTGCCAGCAGCGTAGCTCCGGGGTCAGGAAACACCATATATTTT
CDR3aa: CASSVAPGSGNTIYF

abundance: .
d_gene: .
j_gene: TRBJ1-5
v_gene: TRBV19
CDR3nt: TGTGCCAGTAGGAACCGGGGGTTCGGGGTGCCCCAGCATTTT
CDR3aa: CASRNRGFGVPQHF